The clone carrying this T cell receptor (beta chain) has only a few counts. Its specificity is not known. The V and J ends lost 3 bases and 9 bases respectively, with 9 bases between them. The CDR3 length is 13 residues. CDR1 is LNHDA and CDR2 is SQIVND in the germline V gene (reference sequence). This specimen belongs to a study of T-cell memory formation after mild COVID-19. Study findings and constraints: Certain responding clones were present in pre-infection memory, suggesting participation of cross-reactive memory. CM and EM subsets held most contracting CD4+ clones; EMRA held CD8+ ones. Clones that got smaller from day 15 to 85 had even CD4/CD8, while clones growing later tipped toward CD4+.

After 5'RACE with constant-segment primers, TCR alpha and TCR beta cDNA libraries carrying sample barcodes and UMIs were obtained. TCRdb reanalysed the 5' RACE reads using MiXCR and keeps one entry per CDR3 protein. The table has 450,000 or so distinct CDR3 sequences, roughly 25% seen once. Sequences were obtained from PBMCs or a T cell subset sorted from them (not recorded which). The TCR originated in an adult woman who had mild COVID-19 (a few samples of this study predate the infection). Cell type and time point are not known. The chain joins TRBV19 to TRBJ1-6; D is uncertain. This chain's CDR3 is CASSIGLTSPLHF. The DNA for the CDR3 is TGTGCCAGTAGTATCGGACTGACTTCACCCCTCCACTTT.